This T cell receptor beta chain was sequenced for a study of T cell responses to AZD1222 COVID-19 vaccine. Worth noting for this clone: Antigen: not known.

Some clones are missing from TCRdb's copy, which holds only in-frame ones; the method was immunoSEQ multiplex PCR. This table holds some 120,000 clones, about 89% found once. V gave up 1 base and J gave up 3 bases, with 6 bases separating them. Per germline, CDR1 SGHAT and CDR2 FQNNGV. This CDR3 is 13 amino acids long. The study's findings and limits: Only five to seven AZD1222 recipients were seropositive at baseline. Sampled repertoires all dated from after the peak T cell response. A reported finding is that nearly half of spike-specific TCRs target unmutated variant regions.

This chain links TRBV11-2 with TRBJ1-1; D not resolved. The TCR comes from an adult in good health. Sample: peripheral blood, taken on day 0 of MenACWY control vaccination. DNA for the CDR3: TGTGCCAGCAGCTTAGCAGGTTACACTGAAGCTTTCTTT. Translating gives CASSLAGYTEAFF.